The 27 T cell receptor beta chains in this list originate from one sample, sequenced in a study of blood T cell repertoires in COVID-19. Data came from immunoSEQ multiplex PCR; TCRdb stores just in-frame clones and leaves some out. The repertoire holds 400,000 or so clones, with 90% as singletons. Sequencing was performed on PBMCs or T cells enriched from blood (not recorded which). These receptors all stem from a man younger than 30 who had recovered from COVID-19.

The rearrangement joins TRBV6-5 to TRBJ1-3, with TRBD1 as a possible D gene (6 bases). V shed 5 bases and J shed 4 bases, with 15 bases lying between them. This CDR3 is 15 amino acids long. The V gene's germline CDR1 is MNHEY and CDR2 SVGAGI. The CDR3, as DNA: TGTGCCAGCAGTATCCAAAACAGGGCAGGAAACACCATATATTTT. Translating it yields CASSIQNRAGNTIYF.

On this clone: Just one base apart from a much larger clone, this may be a read error. The chain uses TRBV7-3 and TRBJ1-1; the D gene is possibly TRBD1 (5 bases). CDR3 length: 13 residues. The V gene lost 5 bases and the J gene lost 1 base, with 8 bases spanning the gap. Germline V gives CDR1 SGHTA, CDR2 FQGTGA. The chain's CDR3 is CASSNQGNTEAFF. The CDR3 DNA is TGTGCCAGCAGCAATCAGGGGAACACTGAAGCTTTCTTT.

The DNA for the CDR3 is TGTGCCAGCAGCCAACCAGCCATCGAGGGGACAGGGAACACCGGGGAGCTGTTTTTT. Translating gives CASSQPAIEGTGNTGELFF. The chain carries TRBV3-1 (or the pseudogene TRBV3-2) and TRBJ2-2, with 8 positions matching TRBD1. Germline CDR1 is LGHDT and CDR2 is YNNKEL (reference sequence). The CDR3 totals 19 residues. V gave up 2 bases and J gave up 1 base; unmatched junction bases: 12.

The chain couples TRBV3-1 (or the pseudogene TRBV3-2) to TRBJ1-6; D gene unclear. CDR3 size: 15 residues. With 6 bases removed from V and 7 bases from J, the gap between germline ends came to 16 bases. Germline V gene sequence: CDR1 LGHDT, CDR2 YNNKEL (reference sequence). This CDR3 is CASREGGLSNSPLHF. CDR3 nucleotides: TGTGCCAGCAGGGAAGGAGGGCTCTCGAATTCACCCCTCCACTTT.

V is TRBV6-5 and J is TRBJ1-5; no clear D. Germline values: CDR1 MNHEY, CDR2 SVGAGI. The CDR3 consists of 13 residues. Trimming shortened V by 6 bases and J by 5 bases, and 11 bases separated the two germline ends. The CDR3 region has the DNA TGTGCCAGCAGGAGATCCGGGGATCAGCCCCAGCATTTT. It codes for CASRRSGDQPQHF.

V and J are TRBV12-3 or TRBV12-4 and TRBJ1-2, with D tentatively TRBD1 (6 bases). V was clipped by 5 bases and J by 8 bases, with 12 bases between them. The CDR3 spans 12 residues. This CDR3 is CASSQQGRGYTF. CDR3 bases: TGTGCCAGCAGTCAACAGGGTAGAGGCTACACCTTC.

With regard to this clone: Within the sample, other DNA sequences also encode this same CDR3. The rearrangement joins TRBV28 to TRBJ1-3, with TRBD1 as a possible D gene (5 bases). Germline CDR1 and CDR2: MDHEN and SYDVKM. Trimming took off 6 bases at V and 0 bases at J, with 12 bases between the two ends. This CDR3 is 15 amino acids long. Written as DNA, the CDR3 is TGTGCCAGCAGGCGTACAGGTTACTCTGGAAACACCATATATTTT. It encodes CASRRTGYSGNTIYF.

The rearrangement joins TRBV11-3 to TRBJ1-1; 7 nucleotides line up with TRBD1. This CDR3 has 13 residues. CDR1 is SGHNT and CDR2 is YENEEA in the germline V gene. V was clipped by 8 bases and J by 2 bases; unmatched bases: 5. CDR3 loop: CASSGDSNTEAFF. The CDR3 nucleotides read TGTGCCAGCTCGGGGGACAGTAACACTGAAGCTTTCTTT.

V gene TRBV3-1 (or the pseudogene TRBV3-2) combines with J gene TRBJ2-5; D is perhaps TRBD2 (7 bases). The germline gives CDR1 LGHDT, CDR2 YNNKEL (reference sequence). V lost 0 bases and J lost 6, with 17 bases in between. This CDR3 is 16 amino acids long. The CDR3 is CASSQDSVGGGKTQYF. The CDR3 DNA sequence: TGTGCCAGCAGCCAAGATTCTGTGGGAGGGGGAAAGACCCAGTACTTC.

The V call is TRBV12-5, the J call TRBJ2-7; D possibly corresponds to TRBD1 (5 bases). Germline V lookup: CDR1 LGHNT, CDR2 FRNRAP. V dropped 7 bases and J dropped 0 bases, with 16 bases sitting between them. This CDR3 is 15 amino acids long. Here the CDR3 DNA reads TGTGCTAGTGCCCCGGACGGACAACTCTCCTACGAGCAGTACTTC. Protein: CASAPDGQLSYEQYF.

The chain has TRBV10-3 and TRBJ1-6; TRBD1 agrees at 8 bases. The germline CDR1 and CDR2 sequences are ENHRY and SYGVKD. V lost 4 bases, J lost 8 bases, and 7 bases stayed unmatched. The CDR3 is 15 residues long. The CDR3 reads CAISVGRGHDSPLHF. CDR3 bases: TGTGCCATCAGTGTCGGCAGGGGGCATGATTCACCCCTCCACTTT.

In regard to this clone: Other DNA sequences in the sample encode the same CDR3. CDR3 residues: CASSLGQGAHSGNTIYF. The CDR3, as DNA: TGTGCCAGCAGCTTAGGACAGGGGGCTCATTCTGGAAACACCATATATTTT. The chain employs TRBV7-9 and TRBJ1-3; 10 bases are shared with TRBD1. V lost 1 base and J lost 1; bases outside the gene matches: 4. The germline V gene has CDR1 SEHNR and CDR2 FQNEAQ (reference sequence). CDR3 length: 17 residues.

The chain carries TRBV11-3 and TRBJ1-1; tentative D call: TRBD1 (5 bases). The CDR3 has 16 amino acids. The germline CDR1 and CDR2 sequences are SGHNT and YENEEA. The V end was cut by 1 base, the J end by 1 base, with 13 bases between. The CDR3 region is CASSLGLQASNTEAFF. In DNA, the CDR3 is TGTGCCAGCAGCTTAGGTCTACAGGCTTCGAACACTGAAGCTTTCTTT.

J is TRBJ2-4 and V is TRBV19; D perhaps matches TRBD1 (6 bases). V dropped 11 bases and J dropped 0 bases, with 17 bases sitting between them. The CDR3 contains 15 residues. Germline CDR1 and CDR2: LNHDA and SQIVND (reference sequence). CDR3 residues: CAHRGGLGAKNIQYF. Written as DNA, the CDR3 is TGTGCCCACCGAGGGGGTTTGGGAGCCAAAAACATTCAGTACTTC.

As for this clone: Other DNA sequences in this specimen translate into the identical CDR3. The chain is built from TRBV7-2 and TRBJ1-1; D not resolved. Trimming cost V 1 base and J 1 base, with 7 bases left between them. The CDR3 extends over 14 amino acids. The V gene's germline CDR1 is SGHTA and CDR2 FQGNSA. Written as DNA, the CDR3 is TGTGCCAGCAGCTTAGGCGGCAAGAACACTGAAGCTTTCTTT. This encodes CASSLGGKNTEAFF. Looking up the rest from reference TRBV7-2 and TRBJ1-1 gives the full variable domain: GAGVSQSPSNKVTEKGKDVELRCDPISGHTALYWYRQSLGQGLEFLIYFQGNSAPDKSGLPSDRFSAERTGGSVSTLTIQRTQQEDSAVYLCASSLGGKNTEAFFGQGTRLTVV.

This clone appeared many times. The chain links TRBV10-1 to TRBJ1-2; the D gene is possibly TRBD1 (6 bases). V dropped 6 bases and J dropped 2 bases, with 10 bases sitting between them. This CDR3 is built from 13 residues. Germline CDR1 and CDR2: WNHNN and SYGVQD (reference sequence). CDR3 nucleotide sequence: TGCGCCAGCAGCGCCGGGACAAACTATGGCTACACCTTC. Translated: CASSAGTNYGYTF.

This clone was observed a single time. The rearrangement uses TRBV12-3 or TRBV12-4 and TRBJ1-6; D is unresolved. The germline V and J ends were trimmed by 3 bases and 9 bases, with 6 bases remaining between them. This CDR3 spans 12 amino acids. This CDR3 is CASSFTGSPLHF. In nucleotides, the CDR3 is TGTGCCAGCAGTTTTACTGGTTCACCCCTCCACTTT.

V usage is TRBV7-8 and J usage is TRBJ2-2, with 10 positions matching TRBD1. V dropped 5 bases and J dropped 7; count of bases not matched to a gene: 7. Germline V gene sequence: CDR1 SGHVS, CDR2 FQNEAQ. The CDR3 contains 15 residues. DNA of the CDR3: TGTGCCAGCAGCCTCGGGACAGGGGTTCACGGGGAGCTGTTTTTT. Protein sequence: CASSLGTGVHGELFF.

The chain recombines TRBV6-1 with TRBJ2-1; the D gene is possibly TRBD2 (6 bases). The CDR3 sequence is 12 residues long. CDR1 is MNHNS and CDR2 is SASEGT in the germline V gene. V was cut by 1 base and J by 10 bases, with 8 bases left in between. This CDR3 is CASSEVGGEQFF. The CDR3 nucleotides are TGTGCCAGCAGTGAAGTGGGAGGAGAGCAGTTCTTC.

To note about this clone: Other nucleotide sequences in the sample specify the same CDR3. This chain joins TRBV2 and TRBJ1-2; tentative D call: TRBD1 (5 bases). V gave up 3 bases and J gave up 7 bases, with 9 bases separating them. This CDR3 region has 12 residues. Germline CDR1 and CDR2: SNHLY and FYNNEI. The CDR3 loop is CASSDRAGGYTF. The CDR3 bases are TGTGCCAGCAGTGACAGGGCTGGTGGCTACACCTTC.

The chain uses TRBV2 and TRBJ1-1; 7 bases fit TRBD1. CDR1 and CDR2 from the germline V gene are SNHLY and FYNNEI. The CDR3 covers 16 residues. V shed 5 bases and J 4 bases; nucleotides not matched to a gene: 13. The CDR3 DNA sequence: TGTGCCAGCAGTTACATCCGGAGACAGGGCCGCACTGAAGCTTTCTTT. As protein: CASSYIRRQGRTEAFF.

This rearrangement joins TRBV28 to TRBJ1-1, with 7 bases aligning to TRBD1. With V trimmed by 9 bases and J by 0 bases, 4 bases remained unmatched. This CDR3 has 13 residues. Germline V CDR1 and CDR2: MDHEN, SYDVKM. Here the CDR3 reads CASEGAMNTEAFF. CDR3 bases: TGTGCCAGTGAGGGGGCGATGAACACTGAAGCTTTCTTT.

V gene TRBV7-9 combines with J gene TRBJ1-2; D is possibly TRBD1 (5 bases). The CDR3 totals 16 residues. V was pared by 4 bases and J by 1 base, with 16 bases between. CDR1 and CDR2 from the germline V gene are SEHNR and FQNEAQ (reference sequence). CDR3 loop: CASSSLGGRDNYGYTF. Written as DNA, the CDR3 is TGTGCCAGCAGCTCCCTTGGCGGCAGGGATAACTATGGCTACACCTTC.

This chain connects TRBV29-1 to TRBJ1-2; 8 bases line up with TRBD1. The V and J ends lost 7 bases and 3 bases, in that order; junction bases with no gene match: 10. Germline V gene lookup returns CDR1 SQVTM and CDR2 ANQGSEA. The length of the CDR3 is 14 residues. The CDR3 region is CSALDREADYGYTF. The CDR3 bases are TGCAGCGCCCTGGACAGGGAAGCGGACTATGGCTACACCTTC.

The gene calls are TRBV7-3 and TRBJ1-6; 10 bases match TRBD1. This CDR3 has 14 residues. Germline V gene lookup returns CDR1 SGHTA and CDR2 FQGTGA. V shed 6 bases, J shed 7 bases, and the junction held 3 bases outside the gene matches. CDR3 sequence reads: CASSRDRGNSPLHF. The CDR3 DNA follows: TGTGCCAGCAGTCGGGACAGGGGAAATTCACCCCTCCACTTT.

A few counts support this clone. The chain has TRBV30 and TRBJ2-2; perhaps TRBD1 as D (6 bases). The V gene lost 8 bases and the J gene lost 0 bases, with 10 bases spanning the gap. This CDR3 has 13 residues. Germline V gene sequence: CDR1 GTSNPN, CDR2 SVGIG (reference sequence). The CDR3 sequence is CAEGHTNTGELFF. Written as DNA, the CDR3 is TGTGCCGAGGGACATACGAACACCGGGGAGCTGTTTTTT. The whole variable domain, filled in from reference TRBV30 and TRBJ2-2, reads SQTIHQWPATLVQPVGSPLSLECTVEGTSNPNLYWYRQAAGRGLQLLFYSVGIGQISSEVPQNLSASRPQDRQFILSSKKLLLSDSGFYLCAEGHTNTGELFFGEGSRLTVL.

This chain connects TRBV4-2 to TRBJ1-5, with 8 bases lining up with TRBD1. CDR1 is LGHNA, CDR2 YNFKEQ, per germline. The CDR3 spans 18 residues. V was pared by 0 bases and J by 3 bases, with 10 bases of the junction left unmatched. CDR3 protein: CASSQDLLTGVANQPQHF. The CDR3 DNA reads TGTGCCAGCAGCCAAGATCTATTGACAGGGGTTGCCAATCAGCCCCAGCATTTT.